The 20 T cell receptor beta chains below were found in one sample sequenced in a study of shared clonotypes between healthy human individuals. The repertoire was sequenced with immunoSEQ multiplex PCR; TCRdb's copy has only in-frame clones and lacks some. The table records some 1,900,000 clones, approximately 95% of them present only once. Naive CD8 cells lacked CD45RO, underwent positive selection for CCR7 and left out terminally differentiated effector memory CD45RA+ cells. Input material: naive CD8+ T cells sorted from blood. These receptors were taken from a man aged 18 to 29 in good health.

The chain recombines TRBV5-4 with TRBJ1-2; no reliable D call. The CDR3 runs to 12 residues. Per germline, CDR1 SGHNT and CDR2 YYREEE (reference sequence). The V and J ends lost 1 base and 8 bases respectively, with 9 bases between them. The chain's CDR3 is CASSLTEDGYTF. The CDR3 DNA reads TGTGCCAGCAGCTTGACAGAAGACGGCTACACCTTC.

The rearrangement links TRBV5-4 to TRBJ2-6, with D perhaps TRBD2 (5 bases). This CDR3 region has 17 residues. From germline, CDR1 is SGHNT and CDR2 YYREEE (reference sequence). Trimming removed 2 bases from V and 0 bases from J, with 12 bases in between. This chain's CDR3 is CASSFRAGSSGANVLTF. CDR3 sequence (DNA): TGTGCCAGCAGCTTTAGGGCGGGTAGCTCTGGGGCCAACGTCCTGACTTTC.

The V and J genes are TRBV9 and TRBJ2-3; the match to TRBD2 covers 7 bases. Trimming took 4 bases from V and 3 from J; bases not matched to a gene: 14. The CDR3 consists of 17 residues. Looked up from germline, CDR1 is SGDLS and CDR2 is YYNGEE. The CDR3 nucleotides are TGTGCCAGCAGCCGGCTAGCGGCCCCCCTCCCTACAGATACGCAGTATTTT. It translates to CASSRLAAPLPTDTQYF.

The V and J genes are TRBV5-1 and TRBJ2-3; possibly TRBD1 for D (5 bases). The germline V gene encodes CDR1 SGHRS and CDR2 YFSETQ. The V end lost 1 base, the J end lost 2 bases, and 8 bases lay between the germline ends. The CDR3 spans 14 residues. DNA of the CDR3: TGCGCCAGCAGCTTGTTAGGGGCCACAGATACGCAGTATTTT. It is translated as CASSLLGATDTQYF.

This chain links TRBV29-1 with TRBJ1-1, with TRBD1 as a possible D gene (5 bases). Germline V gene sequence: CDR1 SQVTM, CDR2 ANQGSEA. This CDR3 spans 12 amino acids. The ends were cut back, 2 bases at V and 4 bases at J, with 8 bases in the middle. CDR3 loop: CSVETGLTEAFF. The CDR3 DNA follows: TGCAGCGTTGAAACAGGACTCACTGAAGCTTTCTTT.

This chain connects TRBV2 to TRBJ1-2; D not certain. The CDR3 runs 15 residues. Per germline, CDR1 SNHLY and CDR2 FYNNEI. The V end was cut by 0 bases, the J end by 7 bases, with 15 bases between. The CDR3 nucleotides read TGTGCCAGCAGTGAAGCGCCCTCTAGTAGTGCTGGCTACACCTTC. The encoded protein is CASSEAPSSSAGYTF.

The DNA of the CDR3 is TGTGCCAGCAGTCTCCTTGGAGTGGACACCATATATTTT. Protein product: CASSLLGVDTIYF. This sequence joins TRBV2 and TRBJ1-3; no definite D call. Germline loops: CDR1 SNHLY, CDR2 FYNNEI. The CDR3 covers 13 residues. Trimming removed 5 bases at V and 8 bases at J, with 13 bases between.

The CDR3 nucleotides read TGTGCCAGCAGTGAATGGGGGGCAGGCGAGCAGTACTTC. This encodes CASSEWGAGEQYF. This sequence joins TRBV6-1 and TRBJ2-7; D is tentatively TRBD1 or TRBD2 (6 bases each). With 2 bases removed from V and 6 bases from J, the gap between germline ends came to 11 bases. Germline CDR1 reads MNHNS; CDR2 reads SASEGT. The CDR3 covers 13 residues.

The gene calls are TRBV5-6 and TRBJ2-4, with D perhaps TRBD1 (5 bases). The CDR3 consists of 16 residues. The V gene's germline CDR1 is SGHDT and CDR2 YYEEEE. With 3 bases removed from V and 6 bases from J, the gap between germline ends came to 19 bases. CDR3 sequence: CASSSAPGWGLNIQYF. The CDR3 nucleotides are TGTGCCAGCAGCTCGGCCCCAGGGTGGGGTTTAAACATTCAGTACTTC. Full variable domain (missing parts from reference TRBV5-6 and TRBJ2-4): DAGVTQSPTHLIKTRGQQVTLRCSPKSGHDTVSWYQQALGQGPQFIFQYYEEEERQRGNFPDRFSGHQFPNYSSELNVNALLLGDSALYLCASSSAPGWGLNIQYFGAGTRLSVL.

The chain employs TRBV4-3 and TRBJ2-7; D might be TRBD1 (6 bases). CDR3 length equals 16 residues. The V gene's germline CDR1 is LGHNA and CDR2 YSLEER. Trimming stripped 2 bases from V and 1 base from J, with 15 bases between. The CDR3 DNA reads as TGCGCCAGCAGCCAAATCTGGGACACCGGATCCTACGAGCAGTACTTC. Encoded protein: CASSQIWDTGSYEQYF.

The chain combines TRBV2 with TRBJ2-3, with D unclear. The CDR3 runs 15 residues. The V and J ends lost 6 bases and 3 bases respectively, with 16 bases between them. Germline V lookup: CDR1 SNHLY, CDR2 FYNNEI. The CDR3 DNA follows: TGTGCCAGCAGAACCTCAGCCGGCTTGACAGATACGCAGTATTTT. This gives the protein CASRTSAGLTDTQYF.

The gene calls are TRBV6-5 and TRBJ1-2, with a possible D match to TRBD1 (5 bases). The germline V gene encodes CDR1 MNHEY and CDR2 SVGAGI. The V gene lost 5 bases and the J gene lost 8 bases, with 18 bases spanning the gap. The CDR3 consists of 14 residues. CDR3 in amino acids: CASSLPGRRMGYTF. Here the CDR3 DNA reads TGTGCCAGCAGTCTTCCGGGACGGCGTATGGGCTACACCTTC.

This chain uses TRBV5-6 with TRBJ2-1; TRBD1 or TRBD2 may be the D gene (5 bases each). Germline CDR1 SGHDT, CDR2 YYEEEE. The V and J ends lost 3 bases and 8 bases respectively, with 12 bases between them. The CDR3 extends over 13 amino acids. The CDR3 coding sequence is TGTGCCAGCAGCTGGGGGTCTAGTTATGAGCAGTTCTTC. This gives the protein CASSWGSSYEQFF.

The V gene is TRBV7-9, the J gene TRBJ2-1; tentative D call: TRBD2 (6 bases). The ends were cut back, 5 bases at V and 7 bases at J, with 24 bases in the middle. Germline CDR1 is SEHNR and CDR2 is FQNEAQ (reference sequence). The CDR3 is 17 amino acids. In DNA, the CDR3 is TGTGCCAGCAGCACAACCCCGGGAGTAGGGTTACTGAATGAGCAGTTCTTC. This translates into CASSTTPGVGLLNEQFF.

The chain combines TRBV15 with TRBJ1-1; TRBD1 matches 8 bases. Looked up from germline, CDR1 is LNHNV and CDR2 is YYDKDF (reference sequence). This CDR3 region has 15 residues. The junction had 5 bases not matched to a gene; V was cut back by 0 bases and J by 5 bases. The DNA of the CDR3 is TGTGCCACCAGCAGAGACAGGGGGCTGGTAACTGAAGCTTTCTTT. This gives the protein CATSRDRGLVTEAFF.

CDR3 region: CASSYRVDDGYTF. The CDR3, as DNA: TGTGCCAGCAGTTACAGGGTGGACGATGGCTACACCTTC. V and J are TRBV6-5 and TRBJ1-2, with D hard to call. CDR1 is MNHEY, CDR2 SVGAGI, per germline. V gave up 2 bases and J gave up 6 bases, with 10 bases separating them. There are 13 residues in the CDR3.

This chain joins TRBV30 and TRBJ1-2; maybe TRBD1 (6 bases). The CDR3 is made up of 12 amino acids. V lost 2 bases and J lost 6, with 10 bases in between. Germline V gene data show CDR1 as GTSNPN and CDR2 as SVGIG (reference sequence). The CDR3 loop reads CAWSRQADGYTF. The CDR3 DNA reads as TGTGCCTGGAGTAGACAGGCGGATGGCTACACCTTC.

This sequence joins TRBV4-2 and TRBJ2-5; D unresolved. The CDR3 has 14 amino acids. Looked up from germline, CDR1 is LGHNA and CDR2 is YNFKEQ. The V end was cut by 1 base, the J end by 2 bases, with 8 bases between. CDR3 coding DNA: TGTGCCAGCAGCCAAGTAGGTGGGCAAGAGACCCAGTACTTC. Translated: CASSQVGGQETQYF.

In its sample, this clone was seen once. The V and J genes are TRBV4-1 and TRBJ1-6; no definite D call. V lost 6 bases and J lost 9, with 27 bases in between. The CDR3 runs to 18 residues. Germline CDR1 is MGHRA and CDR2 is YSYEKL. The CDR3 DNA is TGCGCCAGCAGACTAATAGCGTCGTCGGGTGTCGGTACTTCACCCCTCCACTTT. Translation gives CASRLIASSGVGTSPLHF.

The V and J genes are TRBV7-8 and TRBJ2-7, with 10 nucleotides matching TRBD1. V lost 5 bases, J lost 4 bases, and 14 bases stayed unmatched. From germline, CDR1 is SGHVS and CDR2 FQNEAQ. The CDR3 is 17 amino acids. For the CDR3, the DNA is TGTGCCAGCAGCCCCTTTATGTTAGGGACAGGGGATTACGAGCAGTACTTC. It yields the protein CASSPFMLGTGDYEQYF. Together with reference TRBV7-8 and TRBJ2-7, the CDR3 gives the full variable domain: GAGVSQSPRYKVAKRGQDVALRCDPISGHVSLFWYQQALGQGPEFLTYFQNEAQLDKSGLPSDRFFAERPEGSVSTLKIQRTQQEDSAVYLCASSPFMLGTGDYEQYFGPGTRLTVT.